This T cell receptor beta chain was documented in a study of cytomegalovirus exposure and HLA in healthy donors. The PCR used 60 Vbeta and 13 Jbeta primers. Sequenced by immunoSEQ multiplex PCR; TCRdb stores in-frame clones only, minus some. The sample carries approximately 140,000 clones, 82% recorded once. The CDR3 consists of 14 residues. CDR1 and CDR2 (germline): SGDLS, YYNGEE. Trimming removed 0 bases from V and 10 bases from J, with 16 bases in between. The sequence came from a male donor in good health and CMV-seronegative. This chain joins TRBV9 and TRBJ1-1; no reliable D call. The source material was PBMCs. CDR3 amino acids: CASSVGVGLPGAFF. As DNA, the CDR3 is TGTGCCAGCAGCGTAGGGGTGGGCTTGCCAGGAGCTTTCTTT.